Below, 2 T cell receptor beta chains from the same sample are listed, as sequenced in a study of T cells in Graves' hyperthyroidism and ophthalmopathy. Regions amplified from RNA transcripts were the TCR beta CDR3 regions. The primer set for the first-round RT-PCR of the TCR CDR3 was HTBI. TCRdb ran MiXCR on the multiplex PCR reads and lists one entry per CDR3 protein. The data hold 750,000 to 950,000 distinct CDR3 sequences, with roughly 40% observed a single time. Sequencing was performed on blood. These receptors came from a man younger than 35 with Graves' hyperthyroidism.

This clonotype was detected a few times. The chain uses TRBV7-7 and TRBJ1-1, with 7 nucleotides matching TRBD1. The CDR3 is 19 residues long. The V gene's germline CDR1 is SSHAT and CDR2 FNYEAQ (reference sequence). Losses at the gene ends were 5 bases for V and 0 bases for J; bases not matched to a gene: 18. The CDR3 protein is CASSVRDRLGQGMNTEAFF. The CDR3 nucleotides are TGTGCCAGCAGCGTTAGGGACAGATTAGGGCAGGGGATGAACACTGAAGCTTTCTTT.

The chain combines TRBV19 with TRBJ1-2; unclear D gene. Germline loops: CDR1 LNHDA, CDR2 SQIVND (reference sequence). The CDR3 is 12 residues long. The V and J ends lost 6 bases and 0 bases respectively, with 5 bases between them. CDR3 residues: CASREPNYGYTF. As DNA, the CDR3 is TGTGCCAGTAGGGAGCCTAACTATGGCTACACCTTC.